This passage covers 24 T cell receptor beta chains from one sample sequenced in a study of tumor-infiltrating lymphocytes in primary liver carcinoma. Co-extraction of both nucleic acids (RNA and DNA) used about 19-33 mg of unsorted bulk tissue. TCR beta cDNA was reverse-transcribed from 450 to 500 ng of total RNA. The reaction used a constant-region primer and ProtoScript II reverse transcriptase. Three rounds of nested multiplex PCR with slightly modified ARM-PCR produced TCR beta libraries. The first two PCR rounds, approximately 11 cycles each, used TRBV1-TRBV30 forward primers and a C-beta reverse primer. A single record per CDR3 protein comes from TCRdb applying MiXCR to the multiplex PCR reads. Of over 40,000 distinct CDR3 sequences listed, approximately 80% are singletons. Sequencing was done on a sample of liver tumor tissue from sampling region 5. Subset in this sample: tumor region T5, tumor centre. All receptors come from a man aged 35 to 55 with primary liver carcinoma and hepatitis B virus infection.

About this clonotype itself: At one end the junction does not follow the germline gene, possibly because of a read error. The V call is TRBV14, the J call TRBJ2-7; 8 bases map to TRBD1. The CDR3 covers 15 residues. In germline, CDR1 is SGHDN, CDR2 FVKESK. The CDR3 here is CTSSHPGQGLYEQYF. The CDR3 region has the DNA TGTACCAGCAGCCACCCCGGACAGGGCTTGTACGAGCAGTACTTC. The variable domain in full, completed from reference TRBV14 and TRBJ2-7, reads EAGVTQFPSHSVIEKGQTVTLRCDPISGHDNLYWYRRVMGKEIKFLLHFVKESKQDESGMPNNRFLAERTGGTYSTLKVQPAELEDSGVYFCTSSHPGQGLYEQYFGPGTRLTVT.

This clonotype was found a few times. This rearrangement joins TRBV7-2 to TRBJ2-7, with D perhaps being TRBD1 or TRBD2 (5 bases each). The V end was cut by 5 bases, the J end by 5 bases, with 16 bases between. This CDR3 has 14 amino acids. Germline V gene data show CDR1 as SGHTA and CDR2 as FQGNSA. The CDR3, as DNA: TGTGCCAGCAGCCCTCCGGGACGGAAGAACGAGCAGTACTTC. Translation: CASSPPGRKNEQYF. The whole variable domain, filled in from reference TRBV7-2 and TRBJ2-7, reads GAGVSQSPSNKVTEKGKDVELRCDPISGHTALYWYRQSLGQGLEFLIYFQGNSAPDKSGLPSDRFSAERTGGSVSTLTIQRTQQEDSAVYLCASSPPGRKNEQYFGPGTRLTVT.

As concerns this clonotype: Germline is not matched at one junction end, which may reflect a read error. The chain recombines TRBV11-2 with TRBJ2-1, with 8 bases identical to TRBD2. Germline V gene data show CDR1 as SGHAT and CDR2 as FQNNGV. The CDR3 spans 17 residues. CDR3 sequence: CAGSLDRGGRLFNEQFF. The CDR3 nucleotides read TGTGCCGGCAGCTTAGATAGGGGCGGGAGGTTGTTCAATGAGCAGTTCTTC.

On this clonotype: Compared with germline, one end of the junction differs, possibly owing to a read error. V and J are TRBV6-1 and TRBJ1-5, with 7 bases fitting TRBD1. This CDR3 is built from 15 residues. Germline values: CDR1 MNHNS, CDR2 SASEGT. The CDR3 here is CASSVDRSWNQPQHF. As DNA, the CDR3 is TGTGCCAGCAGTGTGGACAGGAGCTGGAATCAGCCTCAGCATTTT.

In regard to this clonotype: One end of the junction varies from germline; a read error may be responsible. The chain recombines TRBV14 with TRBJ1-6, with D possibly TRBD1 on 5 matching bases. The germline CDR1 and CDR2 sequences are SGHDN and FVKESK. CDR3 length: 16 residues. The CDR3 DNA reads TGTGCCAGCAGCCAATATGGAGGGGTTAGTAGTTCACCCTTCCACTTT. Protein: CASSQYGGVSSSPFHF. Variable domain in full (rest from reference TRBV14 and TRBJ1-6): EAGVTQFPSHSVIEKGQTVTLRCDPISGHDNLYWYRRVMGKEIKFLLHFVKESKQDESGMPNNRFLAERTGGTYSTLKVQPAELEDSGVYFCASSQYGGVSSSPFHFGNGTRLTVT.

As regards this clonotype: No conserved phenylalanine or tryptophan is present at the end of the CDR3, so a read error is the likely explanation. V is TRBV11-2 and J is TRBJ2-3; D gene unclear. The CDR3 has 14 residues. Between the trimmed V and J ends, which lost 5 bases and 5 bases, there was a span of 14 bases. CDR1 SGHAT and CDR2 FQNNGV come from the germline V gene. CDR3 protein: CASSTQDAIDTQYL. In nucleotides, the CDR3 is TGTGCCAGCAGCACCCAGGACGCCATAGATACGCAGTATCTT.

The chain has TRBV6-2 or TRBV6-3 and TRBJ2-1; 8 bases are shared with TRBD2. The CDR3 totals 19 residues. Germline CDR1 is MNHEY and CDR2 is SVGEGT. After removal of 6 bases from V and 9 bases from J, the junction contained 25 bases not matched to a gene. The DNA of the CDR3 is TGTGCCAGCAGCCCTCCACGGCTAGCGGGTCCACCTAAGAACAGTGAGCAGTTCTTC. This codes for CASSPPRLAGPPKNSEQFF.

In regard to this clonotype: The CDR3 end shows no conserved phenylalanine or tryptophan, and so a read error is likely. The chain joins TRBV5-5 to TRBJ1-5, with D perhaps matching TRBD1 (6 bases). The germline V gene encodes CDR1 SGHKS and CDR2 YYEKEE (reference sequence). V was shortened by 5 bases and J by 9 bases, with 18 bases between the two germline ends. The CDR3 sequence is 14 residues long. The CDR3 bases are TGTGCCAGCAGTAGCGGGGGGGCAGGTCTGCCCCAGCATTAT. Its translation is CASSSGGAGLPQHY.

This chain joins TRBV11-2 and TRBJ2-7, with unresolved D. Germline V lookup: CDR1 SGHAT, CDR2 FQNNGV. V was shortened by 11 bases and J by 5 bases, with 22 bases between the two germline ends. The CDR3 spans 14 residues. The CDR3 nucleotides read TGTGCCGGTAGCATAGCTCAGGTCGTCCACGAGCAGTACTTC. Its protein product is CAGSIAQVVHEQYF.

Worth noting for this clonotype: One junction end does not reproduce the germline sequence, and a read error may be involved. J is TRBJ2-5 and V is TRBV11-2, with 8 bases fitting TRBD1. The CDR3 has 15 amino acids. Germline V gene data show CDR1 as SGHAT and CDR2 as FQNNGV. The CDR3 sequence: CASSSGQESQEIQYF. In DNA form, the CDR3 reads TGTGCTAGCAGCTCGGGACAGGAATCCCAAGAGATCCAGTACTTC.

This rearrangement joins TRBV13 to TRBJ1-1; D is possibly TRBD1 (6 bases). CDR3 size: 12 residues. Germline assignment: CDR1 PRHDT and CDR2 FYEKMQ (reference sequence). The CDR3 DNA reads as TGTGCAGGCAGCACCAGGGGTGGTGGAACTTTCTTT. Translating gives CAGSTRGGGTFF. Combining the CDR3 with reference TRBV13 and TRBJ1-1 gives the whole variable domain AAGVIQSPRHLIKEKRETATLKCYPIPRHDTVYWYQQGPGQDPQFLISFYEKMQSDKGSIPDRFSAQQFSDYHSELNMSSLELGDSALYFCAGSTRGGGTFFGQGTRLTVV.

This clonotype came up a few times. A read error may produce the germline difference seen at one junction end. This sequence joins TRBV4-3 and TRBJ2-7, with no clear D. Germline CDR1 and CDR2: LGHNA and YSLEER. The CDR3 extends over 13 amino acids. In DNA, the CDR3 is TGCGCCAGCATCCAAGCAGTTTCCTACGAGCAATACTTC. Residues: CASIQAVSYEQYF.

V and J are TRBV11-2 and TRBJ1-6, with D possibly matching TRBD1 (6 bases). This CDR3 region has 14 residues. Germline CDR1 reads SGHAT; CDR2 reads FQNNGV. CDR3 region: CVSSLHGGLSPLHF. In DNA, the CDR3 is TGTGTCAGTAGCTTACACGGGGGGCTTTCACCCCTCCACTTT.

The rearrangement uses TRBV29-1 and TRBJ2-3; D is possibly TRBD1 (5 bases). The closer fit of TRBJ1-5 to the DNA end suggests the J call may be wrong. Germline CDR1 SQVTM, CDR2 ANQGSEA. This CDR3 region has 17 residues. The CDR3 DNA reads TGCAGCGTCCGAACCACCTTTAGGTGGGAGGAAACAGGTACGCAGCATTTT. Protein sequence: CSVRTTFRWEETGTQHF.

Of note for this clonotype: Here the CDR3 omits its conserved ending phenylalanine or tryptophan, so a read error is the likely source. No DNA is shown, since the ends of the CDR3 on it are uncertain; the CDR3 is the one TCRdb lists. This chain connects TRBV11-2 to TRBJ2-1. The germline V gene encodes CDR1 SGHAT and CDR2 FQNNGV. The CDR3 totals 14 residues, both ends included. The CDR3 is CASREGSPYNEQSL.

Comments on this clonotype: A read error may account for a junction end that differs from germline. The chain is built from TRBV12-3 or TRBV12-4 and TRBJ2-3, with 11 bases lining up with TRBD1. CDR3 length: 13 residues. CDR3 sequence: CVSRGTGGYTQYF. The CDR3 nucleotides read TGTGTCAGCAGGGGGACAGGGGGTTATACGCAGTATTTT.

The chain links TRBV29-1 to TRBJ2-3; the match to TRBD1 covers 8 bases. Per germline, CDR1 SQVTM and CDR2 ANQGSEA. The length of the CDR3 is 14 residues. The CDR3 DNA sequence: TGCATCACACCAGGACAGGGAATCACAGATACGCAGTATTTT. Protein: CITPGQGITDTQYF.

V is TRBV6-2 or TRBV6-3 and J is TRBJ2-7; D may correspond to TRBD1 or TRBD2 (5 bases each). The V gene's germline CDR1 is MNHEY and CDR2 SVGEGT. Trimming removed 10 bases from V and 7 bases from J, with 23 bases in between. CDR3 size: 14 residues. CDR3 amino acids: CANSLRDGAHEQYF. For the CDR3, the DNA is TGTGCCAACAGCCTCCGGGACGGGGCCCATGAGCAGTACTTC.

This clonotype appeared a single time. At one of its ends the junction is not consistent with the germline gene, which may arise from a read error. The chain has TRBV6-1 and TRBJ2-2, with D uncertain. The CDR3 has 13 residues. Germline V lookup: CDR1 MNHNS, CDR2 SASEGT. The CDR3 reads CARSTPKTGELFF. The DNA for the CDR3 is TGTGCCAGAAGTACCCCGAAGACCGGGGAGCTGTTTTTT.

This chain connects TRBV7-2 to TRBJ2-7; a possible D gene is TRBD1 (5 bases). Trimming stripped 5 bases from V and 0 bases from J, with 17 bases between. Germline lookup yields CDR1 SGHTA and CDR2 FQGNSA. This CDR3 is built from 16 residues. The CDR3 region is CASSQGASDPSYEQYF. The CDR3 bases are TGTGCCAGCAGCCAAGGGGCGTCCGATCCCTCCTACGAGCAGTACTTC.

To note about this clonotype: A much bigger clone sits one base away, suggesting this may be a read error. This chain links TRBV2 with TRBJ1-5, with no clear D. Deletions cut 3 bases from V and 9 bases from J, with 12 bases between. The CDR3 runs 13 residues. Germline V gives CDR1 SNHLY, CDR2 FYNNEI. CDR3 region: CASSDQPGPPQHF. The CDR3 coding sequence is TGTGCCAGCAGTGATCAACCTGGTCCGCCCCAGCATTTT.

Concerning this clonotype itself: Relative to the germline gene, one junction end is altered; a read error may explain this. V usage is TRBV6-5 and J usage is TRBJ1-2; D is perhaps TRBD1 (5 bases). The CDR3 has 13 residues. Looked up from germline, CDR1 is MNHEY and CDR2 is SVGAGI. CDR3 sequence: CASTPSRGYGYTF. In DNA form, the CDR3 reads TGTGCCAGCACCCCCAGTCGGGGCTATGGCTATACCTTC.

Concerning this clonotype: No conserved phenylalanine or tryptophan ends this CDR3, so it is likely a read error. The chain couples TRBV12-3 or TRBV12-4 to TRBJ2-1; D is ambiguous. Between the trimmed V and J ends, which lost 1 base and 5 bases, there was a span of 9 bases. CDR3 length equals 14 residues. The CDR3 here is CASSLDSVDNEQFL. CDR3 nucleotides: TGTGCCAGCAGTTTAGACTCAGTTGACAATGAGCAGTTCCTC.

A word on this clonotype: At one end the junction does not follow the germline gene, possibly because of a read error. The J gene is TRBJ2-1, the V gene TRBV24-1; D perhaps matches TRBD2 (5 bases). CDR3 size: 16 residues. CDR1 is KGHDR, CDR2 SFDVKD, per germline. The CDR3 DNA reads TGTGCCACCAGTGACCCCAGTGGGAGCTCCTACTATGAGCAGTTCTTC. This sequence encodes CATSDPSGSSYYEQFF.